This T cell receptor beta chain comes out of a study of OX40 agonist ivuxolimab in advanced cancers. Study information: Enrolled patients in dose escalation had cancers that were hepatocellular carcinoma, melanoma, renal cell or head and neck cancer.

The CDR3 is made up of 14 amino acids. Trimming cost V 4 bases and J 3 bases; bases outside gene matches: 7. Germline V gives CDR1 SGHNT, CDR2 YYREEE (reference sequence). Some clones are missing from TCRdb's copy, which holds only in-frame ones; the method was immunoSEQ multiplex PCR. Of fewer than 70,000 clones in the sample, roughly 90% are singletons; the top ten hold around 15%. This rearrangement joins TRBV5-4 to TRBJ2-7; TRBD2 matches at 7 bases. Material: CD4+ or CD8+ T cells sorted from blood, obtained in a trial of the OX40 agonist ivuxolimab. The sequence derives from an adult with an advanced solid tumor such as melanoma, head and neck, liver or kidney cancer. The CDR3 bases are TGTGCCAGCAGCCCAGGTGGGAGGGACTACGAGCAGTACTTC. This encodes CASSPGGRDYEQYF.